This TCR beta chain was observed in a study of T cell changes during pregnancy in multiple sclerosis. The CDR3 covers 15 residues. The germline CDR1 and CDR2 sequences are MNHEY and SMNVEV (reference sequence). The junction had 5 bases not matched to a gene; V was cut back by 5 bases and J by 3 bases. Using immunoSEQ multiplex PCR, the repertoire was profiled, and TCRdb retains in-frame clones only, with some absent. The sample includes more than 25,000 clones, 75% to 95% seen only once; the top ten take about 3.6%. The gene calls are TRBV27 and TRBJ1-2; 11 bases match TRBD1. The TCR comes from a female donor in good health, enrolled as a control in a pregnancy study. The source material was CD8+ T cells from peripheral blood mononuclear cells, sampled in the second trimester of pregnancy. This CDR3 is CASSPGTGGDYGYTF. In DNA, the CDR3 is TGTGCCAGCAGTCCTGGGACAGGGGGTGACTATGGCTACACCTTC.